Here is one T cell receptor beta chain with its context. The data were produced by immunoSEQ multiplex PCR, yet TCRdb's version contains in-frame clones alone and is incomplete. Found here are a few hundred thousand clones, around 84% of them singletons; the top ten hold roughly 2.6%. CDR1 SNHLY and CDR2 FYNNEI come from the germline V gene. CDR3 length: 12 residues. Trimming left V 0 bases short and J 9 bases short, with 8 bases between. Donors in Cohort 3 counted as recovered after two negative PCRs, clearance, or symptom resolution. The data stem from a study of blood T cell repertoires in COVID-19.

Sequencing used PBMCs or T cells enriched from blood (not recorded which). The chain combines TRBV2 with TRBJ2-5, with D unclear. The clonotype was recovered from a woman aged 45-60 years who had recovered from COVID-19. CDR3 coding DNA: TGTGCCAGCAGTGAAGCTGTCTACCCCCAGTACTTC. It encodes CASSEAVYPQYF.